This T cell receptor (beta chain) was recorded in a study of human T cells and chemical hapten exposure. Study information: An area of 2 cm by 2 cm on upper inner arm skin received 2% DPC for sensitization. Yields of TCR per sample differed, chiefly owing to small differences in pooled library volume. Study results and caveats: DPC sensitization did not alter TCRs above 1 in 1000 frequency.

As to time point: patch test 3, about 24 weeks after DPC sensitization. The treatment denotes: therapeutic diphenylcyclopropenone sensitization with weekly scalp DPC. The total RNA was obtained from whole blood that was not fractionated. Individual cDNA molecules (in the library) carried attached unique molecular identifiers. Via MiXCR, TCRdb re-called the RACE reads, giving one row per CDR3 protein. The sample records some 38,000 distinct CDR3 sequences, more than 8% being singletons. With respect to this clonotype: Its cognate antigen is unknown.

Trimming removed 2 bases from V and 4 bases from J, with 12 bases in between. This CDR3 is built from 13 residues. Germline CDR1 and CDR2: GTSNPN and SVGIG (reference sequence). The sequence came from a man aged 45-65 years with alopecia areata. Some clones in this sample may be carry-over from other donors' samples. The genes are TRBV30 and TRBJ2-7, with TRBD1 as a possible D gene (5 bases). Sequencing used whole blood, obtained in connection with sensitization to the hapten diphenylcyclopropenone (DPC). The CDR3 spells CAWSNQGLYEQYF. CDR3 DNA: TGTGCCTGGAGTAACCAGGGCCTATACGAGCAGTACTTC.